What follows describes a single T cell receptor (beta chain). Its antigen is currently unknown. The entry originates in a study of T-cell memory formation after mild COVID-19. Across the whole study: Most TCR clusters belonged to a single donor. Study outcomes and limitations: Contracting clones, day 15 to 85, had balanced CD4/CD8, and later expanders favored CD4+.

TCRdb reanalysed the 5' RACE reads using MiXCR and keeps one entry per CDR3 protein. The repertoire holds fewer than 500,000 distinct CDR3 sequences, with approximately 23% as singletons. Material for sequencing was PBMCs or a T cell subset sorted from them (not recorded which). This receptor was taken from an adult woman who had mild COVID-19 (a few samples of this study predate the infection). Cell type and time point are not known.

The CDR3 DNA follows: TGTGCCAGCAGAAGGGGTCCCGGGGAGCTGTTTTTT. Protein: CASRRGPGELFF. J is TRBJ2-2 and V is TRBV6-2 or TRBV6-3; the D gene is possibly TRBD1 (5 bases). The CDR3 consists of 12 residues. Trimming removed 6 bases at V and 6 bases at J, with 8 bases between. The germline CDR1 and CDR2 sequences are MNHEY and SVGEGT.